This TCR beta chain was profiled in a study of blood T cell repertoires in COVID-19. About the research overall: Among Cohort 3 donors, those recovered had two negative PCRs, clearance, or symptom resolution.

The repertoire was sequenced with immunoSEQ multiplex PCR; TCRdb's copy has only in-frame clones and lacks some. This table has a few hundred thousand clones, approximately 87% appearing once. The length of the CDR3 is 17 residues. The sequenced material came from PBMCs or T cells enriched from blood (not recorded which). The rearrangement uses TRBV1 and TRBJ2-5; the D call of TRBD2 is as the table states it, not checked on the DNA. TRBV1 has pseudogene status. This receptor was obtained from a man aged 35 to 55 in a cohort exposed to, infected with or recovered from COVID-19 (not recorded which). CDR3 in amino acids: CTSSQGGLAGGRETQYF. The CDR3 region has the DNA TGCACCAGCAGCCAAGGAGGACTAGCGGGAGGTCGGGAGACCCAGTACTTC.